A selection of T cell receptor beta chains follows, all from one sample in a study of T cells in Graves' hyperthyroidism and ophthalmopathy. In TCRdb, the multiplex PCR reads were re-called with MiXCR into one record per CDR3 protein. The profile shows some 500,000 distinct CDR3 sequences, roughly a sixth of them singletons. The sequenced material came from blood. These receptors were obtained from a woman under 40 with Graves' ophthalmopathy. The CDR3 runs from the conserved cysteine through the conserved F or W. The D gene is left open where the match is weak. Size is stated for part of the rows, as once, few or many counts, or as a class when the clone is expanded.

-	-	TRBJ2-5	TRBV5-1	TGCGCCAGCAGCGCCGGCACACTGCGAGAGACCCAGTACTTC	CASSAGTLRETQYF
-	few	TRBJ1-2	TRBV12-3/TRBV12-4	TGTGCCAGCAGGCGTACCGGACAGTCAAATGGCTACACCTTC	CASRRTGQSNGYTF
TRBD2	many	TRBJ2-7	TRBV20-1	TGCAGTGCACCGACTAGCGGGACGCTCTACGAGCAGTACTTC	CSAPTSGTLYEQYF
-	many	TRBJ1-1	TRBV6-6	TGTGCCAGCAGTTACACTCAGGGCGTTTACACTGAAGCTTTCTTT	CASSYTQGVYTEAFF
TRBD2	-	TRBJ2-1	TRBV7-3	TGTGCCAGCAGCTTATTCTCTACTAGCGGGACTAATGAGCAGTTCTTC	CASSLFSTSGTNEQFF
TRBD1	-	TRBJ2-7	TRBV20-1	TGCAGTGCTAGAGGGGACAGGGTCCCCTACGAGCAGTACTTC	CSARGDRVPYEQYF
-	-	TRBJ2-1	TRBV9	TGTGCCAGCAGCGTATCCCAGTACAATGAGCAGTTCTTC	CASSVSQYNEQFF
-	many	TRBJ1-1	TRBV5-5	TGTGCCAGCAGCGTAGAGGGGAACACTGAAGCTTTCTTT	CASSVEGNTEAFF
-	few	TRBJ1-1	TRBV5-6	TGTGCCAGCAGCTTTAAGATTTCTGAAGCTTTCTTT	CASSFKISEAFF
-	many	TRBJ2-1	TRBV20-1	TGCAGTGCTCCGGCGCAGGGCTCAAATGAGCAGTTCTTC	CSAPAQGSNEQFF